This TCR beta chain appears in the sequencing data of a study of cytomegalovirus exposure and HLA in healthy donors. PCR employed 60 Vbeta and 13 Jbeta primers. Method: immunoSEQ multiplex PCR; TCRdb's copy keeps in-frame clones and lacks some. The data contain approximately 200,000 clones, 80% to 85% of them singletons. Germline CDR1 LNHDA, CDR2 SQIVND (reference sequence). V shed 6 bases and J shed 5 bases, with 10 bases lying between them. This CDR3 spans 12 amino acids. Study observations and caveats: Per a prior analysis, the majority of TCR beta V segments were productive roughly 90% or roughly 30% of the time. Accurate predictions that matched the HLA-A and HLA-B alleles of most subjects were reportedly made from TCR beta sequences. Later analysis found that TCR beta chains associated with HLA were more clonally expanded than other, equally common chains.

These donors counted as nominally healthy when sampled, but unrecorded immune exposures were likely. As for this clone: Its antigen is not known.

The specimen sequenced was PBMCs. The J gene is TRBJ1-2, the V gene TRBV19; D might be TRBD1 (6 bases). This clonotype originated in a woman under 30 in good health and CMV-seropositive. The DNA of the CDR3 is TGTGCCAGTAGACAGGGCCCGTATGGCTACACCTTC. Its translation: CASRQGPYGYTF.